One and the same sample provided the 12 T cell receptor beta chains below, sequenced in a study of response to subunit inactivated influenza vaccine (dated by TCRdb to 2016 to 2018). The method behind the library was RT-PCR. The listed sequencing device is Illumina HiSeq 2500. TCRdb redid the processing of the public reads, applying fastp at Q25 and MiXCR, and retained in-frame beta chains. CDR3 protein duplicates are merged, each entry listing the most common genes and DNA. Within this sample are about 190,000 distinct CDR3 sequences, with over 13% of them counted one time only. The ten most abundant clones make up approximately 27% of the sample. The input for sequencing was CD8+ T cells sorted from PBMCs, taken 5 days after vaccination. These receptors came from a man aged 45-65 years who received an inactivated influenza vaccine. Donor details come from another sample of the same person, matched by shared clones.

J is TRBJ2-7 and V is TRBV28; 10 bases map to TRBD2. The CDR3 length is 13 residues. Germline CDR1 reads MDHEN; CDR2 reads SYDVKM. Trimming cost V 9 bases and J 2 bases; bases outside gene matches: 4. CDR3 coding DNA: TGTGCCAGTCGGCTAGCGGGGGCCTACGAGCAGTACTTC. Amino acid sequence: CASRLAGAYEQYF.

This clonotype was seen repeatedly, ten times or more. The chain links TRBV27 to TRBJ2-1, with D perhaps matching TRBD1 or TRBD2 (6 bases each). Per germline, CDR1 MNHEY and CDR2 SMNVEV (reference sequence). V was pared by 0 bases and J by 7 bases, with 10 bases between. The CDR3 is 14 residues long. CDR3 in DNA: TGTGCCAGCAGTTTATCCTGGGGGGCGAATGAGCAGTTCTTC. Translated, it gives CASSLSWGANEQFF.

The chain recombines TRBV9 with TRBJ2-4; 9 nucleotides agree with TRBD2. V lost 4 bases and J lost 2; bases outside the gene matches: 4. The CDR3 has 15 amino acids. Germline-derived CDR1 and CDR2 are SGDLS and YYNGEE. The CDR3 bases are TGTGCCAGCAGCTCTAGCGGGAACTCCAAAAACATTCAGTACTTC. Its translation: CASSSSGNSKNIQYF.

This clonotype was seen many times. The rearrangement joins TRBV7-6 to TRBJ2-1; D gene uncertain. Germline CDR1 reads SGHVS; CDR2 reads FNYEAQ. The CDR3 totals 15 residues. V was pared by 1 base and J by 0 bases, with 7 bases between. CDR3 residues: CASSLDPSSYNEQFF. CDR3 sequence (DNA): TGTGCCAGCAGCTTAGATCCTAGCTCCTACAATGAGCAGTTCTTC.

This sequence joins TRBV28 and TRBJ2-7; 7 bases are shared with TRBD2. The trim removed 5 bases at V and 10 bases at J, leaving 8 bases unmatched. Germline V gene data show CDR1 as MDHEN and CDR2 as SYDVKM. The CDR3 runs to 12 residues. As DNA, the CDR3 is TGTGCCAGCAGTACAGGACTAGGATCCCAGTACTTC. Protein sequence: CASSTGLGSQYF.

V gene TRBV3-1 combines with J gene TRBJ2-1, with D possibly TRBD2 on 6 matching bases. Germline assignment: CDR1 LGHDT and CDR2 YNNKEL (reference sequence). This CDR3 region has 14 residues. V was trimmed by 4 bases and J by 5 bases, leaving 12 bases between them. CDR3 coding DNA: TGTGCCAGCAGCCGACTAGTTACCGACAATGAGCAGTTCTTC. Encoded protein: CASSRLVTDNEQFF.

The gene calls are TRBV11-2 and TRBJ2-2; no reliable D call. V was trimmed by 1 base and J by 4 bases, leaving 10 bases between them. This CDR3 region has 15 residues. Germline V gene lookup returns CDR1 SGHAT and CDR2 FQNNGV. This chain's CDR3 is CASSLASWGTGELFF. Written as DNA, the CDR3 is TGTGCCAGCAGCTTAGCTAGTTGGGGCACCGGGGAGCTGTTTTTT. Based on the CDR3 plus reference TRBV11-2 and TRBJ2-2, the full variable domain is EAGVAQSPRYKIIEKRQSVAFWCNPISGHATLYWYQQILGQGPKLLIQFQNNGVVDDSQLPKDRFSAERLKGVDSTLKIQPAKLEDSAVYLCASSLASWGTGELFFGEGSRLTVL.

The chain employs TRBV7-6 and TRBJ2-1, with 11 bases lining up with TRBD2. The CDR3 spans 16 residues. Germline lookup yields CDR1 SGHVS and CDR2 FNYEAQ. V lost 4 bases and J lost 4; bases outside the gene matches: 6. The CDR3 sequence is CASSSASGGHYNEQFF. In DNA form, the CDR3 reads TGTGCCAGCAGCTCCGCTAGCGGGGGGCATTACAATGAGCAGTTCTTC.

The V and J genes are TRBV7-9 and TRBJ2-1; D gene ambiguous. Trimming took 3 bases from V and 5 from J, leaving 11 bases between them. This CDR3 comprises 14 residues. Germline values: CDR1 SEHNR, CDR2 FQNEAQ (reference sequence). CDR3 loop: CASSFSYKNNEQFF. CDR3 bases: TGTGCCAGCAGCTTTAGCTACAAGAACAATGAGCAGTTCTTC.

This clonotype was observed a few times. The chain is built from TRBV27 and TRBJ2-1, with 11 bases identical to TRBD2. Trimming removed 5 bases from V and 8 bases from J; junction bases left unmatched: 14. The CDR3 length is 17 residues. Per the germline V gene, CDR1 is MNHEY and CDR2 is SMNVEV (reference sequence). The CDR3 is CASSPLSSGGIQDEQFF. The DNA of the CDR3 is TGTGCCAGCAGTCCCCTGTCTAGCGGGGGGATACAAGATGAGCAGTTCTTC.

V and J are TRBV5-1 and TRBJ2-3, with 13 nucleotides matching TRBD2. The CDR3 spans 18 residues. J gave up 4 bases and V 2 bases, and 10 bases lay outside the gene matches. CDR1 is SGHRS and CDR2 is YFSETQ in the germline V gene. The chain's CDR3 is CASSFTSGRAPIPDTQYF. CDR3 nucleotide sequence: TGCGCCAGCAGCTTCACTAGCGGGAGGGCCCCGATCCCAGATACGCAGTATTTT.

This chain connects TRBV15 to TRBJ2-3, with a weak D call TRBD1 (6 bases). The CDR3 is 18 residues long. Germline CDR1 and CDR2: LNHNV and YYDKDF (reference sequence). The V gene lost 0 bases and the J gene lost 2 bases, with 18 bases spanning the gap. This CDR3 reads CATSRDWRSEGDTDTQYF. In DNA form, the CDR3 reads TGTGCCACCAGCAGAGATTGGAGGTCCGAGGGGGACACAGATACGCAGTATTTT.